The TCR beta chain described here comes from a study of OX40 agonist ivuxolimab in advanced cancers. Germline CDR1 reads SGDLS; CDR2 reads YYNGEE. Trimming removed 3 bases at V and 4 bases at J, with 11 bases between. The CDR3 loop spans 14 amino acids. Profiling relied on immunoSEQ multiplex PCR, and the TCRdb table lists in-frame clones only, not all of them. This table has 150,000 to 190,000 clones, around 94% appearing once. This chain uses TRBV9 with TRBJ2-1; D gene ambiguous. The input for sequencing was CD4+ or CD8+ T cells sorted from blood, taken in a trial of the OX40 agonist ivuxolimab. The origin of this receptor is an adult with an advanced solid tumor such as melanoma, head and neck, liver or kidney cancer. CDR3 sequence (DNA): TGTGCCAGCAGCGCGGCACAGCCATACAATGAGCAGTTCTTC. Its translation is CASSAAQPYNEQFF. The whole variable domain, remainder taken from reference TRBV9 and TRBJ2-1, is DSGVTQTPKHLITATGQRVTLRCSPRSGDLSVYWYQQSLDQGLQFLIQYYNGEERAKGNILERFSAQQFPDLHSELNLSSLELGDSALYFCASSAAQPYNEQFFGPGTRLTVL.